This passage covers 5 T cell receptor beta chains from one sample sequenced in a study of blood T cell repertoires in COVID-19. Libraries were prepared by immunoSEQ multiplex PCR; TCRdb keeps only in-frame clonotypes and omits some of them. The sample has 200,000 to 300,000 clones, over 75% seen once. The sequenced sample consisted of peripheral blood. The receptors shown here come from a woman aged 45-59 years with acute or convalescent COVID-19.

The chain joins TRBV5-5 to TRBJ2-1; D possibly corresponds to TRBD1 (6 bases). The germline V gene has CDR1 SGHKS and CDR2 YYEKEE (reference sequence). V lost 4 bases and J 10 bases, leaving 12 bases between the germline ends. This CDR3 is built from 12 residues. This CDR3 reads CASSQQGLEQFF. The CDR3 nucleotides read TGTGCCAGCAGCCAACAGGGCCTGGAGCAGTTCTTC. Using reference TRBV5-5 and TRBJ2-1 for the parts outside the CDR3, the full variable domain is DAGVTQSPTHLIKTRGQQVTLRCSPISGHKSVSWYQQVLGQGPQFIFQYYEKEERGRGNFPDRFSARQFPNYSSELNVNALLLGDSALYLCASSQQGLEQFFGPGTRLTVL.

This chain uses TRBV5-8 with TRBJ1-1, with 11 bases fitting TRBD1. Per germline, CDR1 SGHTS and CDR2 YDEGEE. V trimming: 4 bases; J trimming: 4 bases; junction bases outside the gene matches: 12. The CDR3 has 17 amino acids. The CDR3 DNA follows: TGTGCCAGCAGCCCTGGACAGGGGGCGCGGGGAAGCACTGAAGCTTTCTTT. It translates to CASSPGQGARGSTEAFF. Supplemented by reference TRBV5-8 and TRBJ1-1, the full variable domain reads EAGVTQSPTHLIKTRGQQATLRCSPISGHTSVYWYQQALGLGLQFLLWYDEGEERNRGNFPPRFSGRQFPNYSSELNVNALELEDSALYLCASSPGQGARGSTEAFFGQGTRLTVV.

The gene calls are TRBV19 and TRBJ2-7; 7 bases align to TRBD2. V trimming: 5 bases; J trimming: 0 bases; junction bases outside the gene matches: 7. The CDR3 sequence is 15 residues long. Germline-derived CDR1 and CDR2 are LNHDA and SQIVND (reference sequence). CDR3 amino acids: CASSGRDGSSYEQYF. The CDR3 region has the DNA TGTGCCAGTAGTGGGAGGGACGGTAGCTCCTACGAGCAGTACTTC.

The chain joins TRBV10-3 to TRBJ1-1, with 7 positions matching TRBD1. This CDR3 has 13 amino acids. The J segment lost 5 bases and the V segment lost 3 bases, leaving 3 bases of the junction unmatched. Germline lookup yields CDR1 ENHRY and CDR2 SYGVKD. CDR3 sequence reads: CAISDRGLTEAFF. The CDR3 region has the DNA TGTGCCATCAGTGACAGGGGGTTGACTGAAGCTTTCTTT.

The chain recombines TRBV2 with TRBJ2-3, with D unclear. Deletions cut 9 bases from V and 4 bases from J, with 8 bases between. Per germline, CDR1 SNHLY and CDR2 FYNNEI. The CDR3 is made up of 11 amino acids. The CDR3: CASSLADTQYF. The CDR3 DNA is TGTGCCAGTTCCCTTGCAGATACGCAGTATTTT.